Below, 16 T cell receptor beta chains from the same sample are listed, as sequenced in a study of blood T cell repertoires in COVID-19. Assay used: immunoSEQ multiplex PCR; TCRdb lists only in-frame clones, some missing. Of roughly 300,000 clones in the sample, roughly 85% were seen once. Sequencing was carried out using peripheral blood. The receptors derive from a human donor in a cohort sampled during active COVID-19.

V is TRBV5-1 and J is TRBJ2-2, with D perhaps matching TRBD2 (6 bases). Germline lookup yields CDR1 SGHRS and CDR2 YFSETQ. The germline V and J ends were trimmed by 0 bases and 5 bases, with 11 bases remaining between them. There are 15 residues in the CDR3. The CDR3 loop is CASSLEGRRTGELFF. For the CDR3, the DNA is TGCGCCAGCAGCTTGGAAGGGAGGAGAACCGGGGAGCTGTTTTTT. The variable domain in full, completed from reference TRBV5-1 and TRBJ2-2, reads KAGVTQTPRYLIKTRGQQVTLSCSPISGHRSVSWYQQTPGQGLQFLFEYFSETQRNKGNFPGRFSGRQFSNSRSEMNVSTLELGDSALYLCASSLEGRRTGELFFGEGSRLTVL.

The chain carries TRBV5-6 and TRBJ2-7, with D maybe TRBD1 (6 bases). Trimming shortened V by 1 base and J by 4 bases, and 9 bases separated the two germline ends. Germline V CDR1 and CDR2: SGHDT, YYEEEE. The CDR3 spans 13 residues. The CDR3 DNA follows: TGTGCCAGCAGCTTGAACAGGGCTTACGAGCAGTACTTC. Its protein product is CASSLNRAYEQYF.

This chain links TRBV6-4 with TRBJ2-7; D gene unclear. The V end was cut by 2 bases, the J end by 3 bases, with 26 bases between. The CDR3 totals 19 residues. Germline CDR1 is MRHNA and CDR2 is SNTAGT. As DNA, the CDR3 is TGTGCCAGCAGTGACCCAAAGCACCCTATAGCAAAATCGGTCTACGAGCAGTACTTC. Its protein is CASSDPKHPIAKSVYEQYF.

Here the CDR3 reads CASSLNEAGGLETQYF. In DNA, the CDR3 is TGTGCCAGCAGCTTAAACGAGGCGGGGGGGCTCGAGACCCAGTACTTC. The rearrangement uses TRBV7-8 and TRBJ2-5; TRBD2 matches at 9 bases. V dropped 2 bases and J dropped 5; count of bases not matched to a gene: 9. Germline values: CDR1 SGHVS, CDR2 FQNEAQ. This CDR3 contains 16 residues.

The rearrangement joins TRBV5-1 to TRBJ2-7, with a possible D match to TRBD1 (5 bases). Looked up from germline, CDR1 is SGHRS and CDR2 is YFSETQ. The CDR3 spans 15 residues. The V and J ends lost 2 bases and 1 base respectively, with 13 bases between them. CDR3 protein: CASSLGQGVSYEQYF. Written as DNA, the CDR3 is TGCGCCAGCAGCTTAGGGCAGGGTGTATCCTACGAGCAGTACTTC.

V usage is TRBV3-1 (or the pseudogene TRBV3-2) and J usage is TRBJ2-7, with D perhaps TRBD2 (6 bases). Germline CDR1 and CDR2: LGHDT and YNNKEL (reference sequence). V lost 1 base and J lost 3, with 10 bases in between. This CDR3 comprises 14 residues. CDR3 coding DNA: TGTGCCAGCAGCCAAGGGCGGGGATTCTACGAGCAGTACTTC. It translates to CASSQGRGFYEQYF.

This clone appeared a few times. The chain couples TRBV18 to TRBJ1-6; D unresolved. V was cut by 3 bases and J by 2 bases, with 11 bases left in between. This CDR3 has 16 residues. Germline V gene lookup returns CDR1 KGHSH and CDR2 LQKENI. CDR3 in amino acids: CASSPYGETYNSPLHF. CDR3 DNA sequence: TGTGCCAGCTCACCCTACGGGGAGACCTATAATTCACCCCTCCACTTT. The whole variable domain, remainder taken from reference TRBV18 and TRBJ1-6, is NAGVMQNPRHLVRRRGQEARLRCSPMKGHSHVYWYRQLPEEGLKFMVYLQKENIIDESGMPKERFSAEFPKEGPSILRIQQVVRGDSAAYFCASSPYGETYNSPLHFGNGTRLTVT.

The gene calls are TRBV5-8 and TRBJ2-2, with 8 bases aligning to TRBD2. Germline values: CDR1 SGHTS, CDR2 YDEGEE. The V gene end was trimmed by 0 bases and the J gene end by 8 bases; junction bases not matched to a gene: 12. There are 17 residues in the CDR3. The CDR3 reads CASSLARGGAAVGELFF. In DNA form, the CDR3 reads TGTGCCAGCAGCTTGGCACGGGGGGGGGCCGCCGTTGGGGAGCTGTTTTTT.

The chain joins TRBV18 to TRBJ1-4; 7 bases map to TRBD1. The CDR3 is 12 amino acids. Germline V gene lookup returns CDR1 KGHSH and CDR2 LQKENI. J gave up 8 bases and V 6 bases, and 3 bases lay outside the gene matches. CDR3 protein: CASSLQGEKLFF. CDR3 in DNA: TGTGCCAGCTCCCTACAGGGGGAAAAACTGTTTTTT.

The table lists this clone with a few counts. Here the CDR3 reads CASSPTGDGYTF. CDR3 nucleotide sequence: TGCGCCAGCAGCCCGACAGGGGATGGCTACACCTTC. This chain uses TRBV5-1 with TRBJ1-2, with 8 bases lining up with TRBD1. The CDR3 extends over 12 amino acids. CDR1 and CDR2 (germline): SGHRS, YFSETQ. With 4 bases clipped from V and 6 bases from J, the junction kept 2 bases outside the gene matches.

CDR3 in amino acids: CASSLEGNYGYTF. CDR3 nucleotides: TGTGCCAGCAGCTTAGAGGGGAACTATGGCTACACCTTC. The chain uses TRBV7-9 and TRBJ1-2, with a possible D match to TRBD1 (5 bases). V was pared by 1 base and J by 2 bases, with 5 bases between. The CDR3 spans 13 residues. Germline CDR1 is SEHNR and CDR2 is FQNEAQ (reference sequence).

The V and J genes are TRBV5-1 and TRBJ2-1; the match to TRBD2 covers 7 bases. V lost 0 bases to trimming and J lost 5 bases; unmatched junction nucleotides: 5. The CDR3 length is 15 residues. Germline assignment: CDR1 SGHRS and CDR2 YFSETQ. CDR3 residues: CASSLAASGHNEQFF. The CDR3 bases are TGCGCCAGCAGCTTGGCGGCTAGCGGCCACAATGAGCAGTTCTTC. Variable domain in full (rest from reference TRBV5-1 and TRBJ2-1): KAGVTQTPRYLIKTRGQQVTLSCSPISGHRSVSWYQQTPGQGLQFLFEYFSETQRNKGNFPGRFSGRQFSNSRSEMNVSTLELGDSALYLCASSLAASGHNEQFFGPGTRLTVL.

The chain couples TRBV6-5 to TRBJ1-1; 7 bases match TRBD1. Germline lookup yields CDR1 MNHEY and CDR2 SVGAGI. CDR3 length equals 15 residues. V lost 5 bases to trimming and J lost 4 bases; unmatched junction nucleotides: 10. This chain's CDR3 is CASSINRGVTTEAFF. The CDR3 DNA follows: TGTGCCAGCAGTATCAACAGGGGAGTTACCACTGAAGCTTTCTTT.

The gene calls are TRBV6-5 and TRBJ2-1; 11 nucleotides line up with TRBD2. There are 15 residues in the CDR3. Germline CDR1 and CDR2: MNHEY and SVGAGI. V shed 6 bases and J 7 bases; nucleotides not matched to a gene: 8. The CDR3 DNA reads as TGTGCCAGCAGCTCTTATAGCGGGGGGGCAAATGAGCAGTTCTTC. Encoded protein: CASSSYSGGANEQFF.

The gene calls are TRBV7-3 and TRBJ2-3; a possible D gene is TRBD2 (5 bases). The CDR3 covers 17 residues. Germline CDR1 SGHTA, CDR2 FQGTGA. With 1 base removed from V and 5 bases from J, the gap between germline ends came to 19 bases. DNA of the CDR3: TGTGCCAGCAGCTTAATTGGCCTCTCTAAAGAGGGAGATACGCAGTATTTT. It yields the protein CASSLIGLSKEGDTQYF.

CDR3 in amino acids: CASSQDPGRDEQFF. CDR3 coding DNA: TGTGCCAGCAGCCAAGATCCCGGGAGGGATGAGCAGTTCTTC. J is TRBJ2-1 and V is TRBV3-1 (or the pseudogene TRBV3-2); 8 bases map to TRBD2. V trimming: 0 bases; J trimming: 8 bases; junction bases outside the gene matches: 3. This CDR3 has 14 residues. Per the germline V gene, CDR1 is LGHDT and CDR2 is YNNKEL (reference sequence).